What follows are 10 T cell receptor beta chains derived from one specimen sequenced in a study of T cell repertoires in breast cancer. Paired alpha-beta TCRs of CD8+ T cells were analyzed by expanded emulsion RT-PCR. A second nested PCR with blocking oligonucleotides suppressed unpaired genes. TCRdb used MiXCR to reprocess the emulsion pairing reads, holding one entry per CDR3 protein. The sample yields roughly 39,000 distinct CDR3 sequences, 45% seen once. Source material: CD8+ T cells. The receptors shown here come from a pool of human donors with breast cancer or a healthy control (not recorded which).

In this sample, this clonotype turned up once. The chain recombines TRBV6-2 or TRBV6-3 with TRBJ2-5; TRBD1 might be the D (5 bases). The CDR3 is made up of 13 amino acids. Looked up from germline, CDR1 is MNHEY and CDR2 is SVGEGT. V was clipped by 7 bases and J by 4 bases, with 13 bases between them. The CDR3 reads CASTRQNLETQYF. The CDR3 coding sequence is TGTGCCAGCACGAGACAGAATTTAGAGACCCAGTACTTC.

With regard to this clonotype: Possible read error: a much larger clone is one base away. V usage is TRBV3-1 and J usage is TRBJ2-1; 10 bases match TRBD2. CDR1 is LGHDT and CDR2 is YNNKEL in the germline V gene (reference sequence). This CDR3 region has 18 residues. CDR3 in DNA: TGTGCCGGCAGCCCCCGGGTAGCTAGCGGGAGTATTGGCAATGAGCAGTTCTTC. Protein sequence: CAGSPRVASGSIGNEQFF.

The V and J genes are TRBV4-1 and TRBJ1-5; no definite D call. Germline-derived CDR1 and CDR2 are MGHRA and YSYEKL. V was trimmed by 1 base and J by 3 bases, leaving 10 bases between them. CDR3 length: 15 amino acids. The CDR3 loop is CASSQVYPDNQPQHF. The DNA of the CDR3 is TGCGCCAGCAGCCAAGTCTATCCAGACAATCAGCCCCAGCATTTT.

The table lists this clonotype with a few counts. The rearrangement links TRBV3-1 to TRBJ2-7; 7 bases align to TRBD2. Germline assignment: CDR1 LGHDT and CDR2 YNNKEL (reference sequence). V trimming: 4 bases; J trimming: 5 bases; junction bases outside the gene matches: 17. The CDR3 sequence is 17 residues long. The CDR3 bases are TGTGCCAGCAGCCCTACCCCCCGTCGGGAGGATGTCCACGAGCAGTACTTC. Translation gives CASSPTPRREDVHEQYF.

About this clonotype: This sequence may be a read error, since a much larger clone differs from it by one base. V is TRBV5-1 and J is TRBJ2-1, with D possibly being TRBD2 (5 bases). CDR3 length: 15 residues. Germline values: CDR1 SGHRS, CDR2 YFSETQ. CDR3 region: CASSRLAGASNKQFF. CDR3 in DNA: TGCGCCAGCAGTCGGCTAGCAGGAGCGTCCAATAAGCAGTTCTTC.

This chain links TRBV20-1 with TRBJ1-1; TRBD1 aligns across 8 bases. This CDR3 is built from 14 residues. V lost 4 bases, J lost 2 bases, and 6 bases stayed unmatched. Germline loops: CDR1 DFQATT, CDR2 SNEGSKA (reference sequence). CDR3 sequence: CSATRTGTNTEAFF. The CDR3 DNA reads as TGCAGTGCTACCAGGACAGGGACAAACACTGAAGCTTTCTTT.

By sample share, this clonotype is medium-sized. V gene TRBV27 combines with J gene TRBJ2-2, with a tentative D call TRBD2 (5 bases). This CDR3 region has 14 residues. CDR1 is MNHEY, CDR2 SMNVEV, per germline (reference sequence). V gave up 3 bases and J gave up 6 bases, with 11 bases separating them. The CDR3 loop is CASSLGSSAGELFF. For the CDR3, the DNA is TGTGCCAGCAGTTTGGGGAGTTCGGCCGGGGAGCTGTTTTTT.

In the case of this clonotype: A junction boundary mismatches the germline segment, possibly from a read error. The V and J genes are TRBV2 and TRBJ2-1; 9 bases line up with TRBD2. This CDR3 region has 16 residues. Germline-derived CDR1 and CDR2 are SNHLY and FYNNEI. CDR3 nucleotides: TGTGCCAGCGGGACGGTTGGAGGGACTAGCTCCAATGAGCAGTCCTTC. This sequence encodes CASGTVGGTSSNEQSF.

This clonotype was seen a handful of times. The CDR3: CASSVNLNQPQHF. CDR3 sequence (DNA): TGTGCCAGCAGCGTAAATCTCAATCAGCCCCAGCATTTT. The V call is TRBV27, the J call TRBJ1-5; D gene uncertain. Trimming took off 6 bases at V and 3 bases at J, with 9 bases between the two ends. There are 13 residues in the CDR3. Germline CDR1 and CDR2: MNHEY and SMNVEV (reference sequence).

Only a few counts were recorded for this clonotype. The CDR3 DNA is TGTGCCAGCCGCGGCCCCGGACAGGGGGCTCGAGCTTTCTTT. It translates to CASRGPGQGARAFF. The chain recombines TRBV27 with TRBJ1-1, with 11 bases aligning to TRBD1. The CDR3 spans 14 residues. CDR1 is MNHEY and CDR2 is SMNVEV in the germline V gene (reference sequence). Trimming removed 8 bases from V and 10 bases from J; junction bases left unmatched: 12.